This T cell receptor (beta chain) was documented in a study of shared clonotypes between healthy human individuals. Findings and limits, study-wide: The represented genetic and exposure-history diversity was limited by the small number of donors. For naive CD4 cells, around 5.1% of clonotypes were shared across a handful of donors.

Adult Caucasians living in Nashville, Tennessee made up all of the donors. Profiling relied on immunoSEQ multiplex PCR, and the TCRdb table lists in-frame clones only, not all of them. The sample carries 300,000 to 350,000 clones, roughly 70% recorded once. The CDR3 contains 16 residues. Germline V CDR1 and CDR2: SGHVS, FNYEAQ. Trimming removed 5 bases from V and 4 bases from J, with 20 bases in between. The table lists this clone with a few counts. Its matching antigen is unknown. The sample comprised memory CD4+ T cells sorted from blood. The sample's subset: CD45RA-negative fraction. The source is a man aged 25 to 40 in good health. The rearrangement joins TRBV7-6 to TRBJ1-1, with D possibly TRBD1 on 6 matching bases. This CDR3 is CASSPVGGRVTTEAFF. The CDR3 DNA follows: TGTGCCAGCAGCCCCGTTGGGGGCAGGGTGACCACTGAAGCTTTCTTT.